Reported below is one T cell receptor (beta chain). All enrollees were roughly 18 to 90 years old and from fewer than 25 US areas. Researchers sorted participants into cohorts using their self-reported clinical history. The sample originates from a study of blood T cell repertoires in COVID-19. The germline V gene encodes CDR1 SGHTA and CDR2 FQGNSA. Trimming removed 6 bases from V and 7 bases from J; junction bases left unmatched: 10. This CDR3 is built from 16 residues. As handled by the study authors: Estimation of nucleated cell counts was performed using reference gene primer amplification. Assay: immunoSEQ multiplex PCR; the TCRdb copy retains only in-frame clones and omits some. That table is the source of V, J and clone size, and D and trimming were worked out from the DNA. In the table there are 450,000 to 500,000 clones, 80% to 90% of which are singletons.

Sample: PBMCs or T cells enriched from blood (not recorded which). The TCR sequence derives from a woman aged 55-70 years who had recovered from COVID-19. The rearrangement joins TRBV7-2 to TRBJ1-6; TRBD1 aligns across 9 bases. The DNA of the CDR3 is TGTGCCAGCAGATATGGACAGGGGACGGACAATTCACCCCTCCACTTT. Translation gives CASRYGQGTDNSPLHF.